This section outlines one TCR beta chain sequence together with its context. The data stem from a study of early T cells in non-severe SARS-CoV-2 infection. Researchers tagged individual cDNA molecules with unique molecular identifiers. TCRdb re-analysed the 5' RACE reads in MiXCR, keeping a single row per CDR3 protein. The sample consists of around 66,000 distinct CDR3 sequences, roughly 13% of them appearing once. This CDR3 has 12 residues. Per germline, CDR1 SGHDN and CDR2 FVKESK. V gave up 5 bases and J gave up 5 bases, with 8 bases separating them. The TCR was taken from an adult who was a healthcare worker with PCR-confirmed SARS-CoV-2 infection or an uninfected control (not recorded which). The sequenced material came from whole blood. The genes are TRBV14 and TRBJ2-3; D gene uncertain. CDR3 sequence: CASSLSRDTQYF. CDR3 in DNA: TGTGCCAGCAGCTTATCCCGAGATACGCAGTATTTT. Together with reference TRBV14 and TRBJ2-3, the CDR3 gives the full variable domain: EAGVTQFPSHSVIEKGQTVTLRCDPISGHDNLYWYRRVMGKEIKFLLHFVKESKQDESGMPNNRFLAERTGGTYSTLKVQPAELEDSGVYFCASSLSRDTQYFGPGTRLTVL.